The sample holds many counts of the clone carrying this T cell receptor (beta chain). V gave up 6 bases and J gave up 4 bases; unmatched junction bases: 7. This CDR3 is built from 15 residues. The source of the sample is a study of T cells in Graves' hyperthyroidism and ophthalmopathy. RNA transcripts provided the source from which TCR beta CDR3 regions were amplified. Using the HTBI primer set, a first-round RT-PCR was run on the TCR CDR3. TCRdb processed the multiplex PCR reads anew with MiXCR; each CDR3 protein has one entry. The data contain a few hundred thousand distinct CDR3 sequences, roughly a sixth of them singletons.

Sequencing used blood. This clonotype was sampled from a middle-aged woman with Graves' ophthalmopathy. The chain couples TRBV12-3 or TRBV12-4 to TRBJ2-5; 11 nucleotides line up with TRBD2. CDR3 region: CASSTSGRRRETQYF. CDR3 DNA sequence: TGTGCCAGCAGCACTAGCGGGAGACGGAGAGAGACCCAGTACTTC.